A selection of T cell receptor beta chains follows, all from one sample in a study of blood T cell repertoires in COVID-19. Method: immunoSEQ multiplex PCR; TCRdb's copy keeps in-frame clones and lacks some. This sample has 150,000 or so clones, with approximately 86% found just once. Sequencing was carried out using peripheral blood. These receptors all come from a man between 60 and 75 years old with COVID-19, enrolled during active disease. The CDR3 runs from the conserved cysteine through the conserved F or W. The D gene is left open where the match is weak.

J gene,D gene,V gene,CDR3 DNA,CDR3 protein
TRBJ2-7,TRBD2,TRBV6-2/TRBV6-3,TGTGCCAGCAGCACGACTAGCGGCTCCTACGAGCAGTACTTC,CASSTTSGSYEQYF
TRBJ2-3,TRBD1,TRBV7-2,TGTGCCAGCAGCTCACCCGGACAGGGAAGGAATACGCAGTATTTT,CASSSPGQGRNTQYF
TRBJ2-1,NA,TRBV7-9,TGTGCCAGCAGCTTATCGACAGCCCCTGCCCAGAATGAGCAGTTCTTC,CASSLSTAPAQNEQFF
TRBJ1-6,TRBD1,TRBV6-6,TGTGCCAGCAGTCCAGGACAGGCGCGGAATTCACCCCTCCACTTT,CASSPGQARNSPLHF
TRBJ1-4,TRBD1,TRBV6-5,TGTGCCAGCAGTTCACAGGGGGCACCTGAAAAACTGTTTTTT,CASSSQGAPEKLFF
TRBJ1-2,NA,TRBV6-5,TGTGCCAGCAGTTACTCCCGGGATAACTATGGCTACACCTTC,CASSYSRDNYGYTF
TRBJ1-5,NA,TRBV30,TGTGCCTGGAGTGGGGCCAGGGGTGATGGCAGCAATCAGCCCCAGCATTTT,CAWSGARGDGSNQPQHF
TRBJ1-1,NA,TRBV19,TGTGCCAGTAGCCACAGAGAACTGAACACTGAAGCTTTCTTT,CASSHRELNTEAFF
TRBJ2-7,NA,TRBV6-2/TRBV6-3,TGTGCCAGCAGTCCCGTGGACACCGTCTCCTACGAGCAGTACTTC,CASSPVDTVSYEQYF
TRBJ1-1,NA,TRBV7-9,TGTGCCAGCAGCTCGGGACTGCATTCCACTGAAGCTTTCTTT,CASSSGLHSTEAFF
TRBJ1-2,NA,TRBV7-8,TGTGCCAGCAGCTTATTTCCCTCGACAGATGGCTACACCTTC,CASSLFPSTDGYTF
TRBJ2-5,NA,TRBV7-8,TGTGCCAGCAGCTTAGTGTCGGGTGGGGAGACCCAGTACTTC,CASSLVSGGETQYF
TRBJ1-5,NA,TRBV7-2,TGTGCCAGCAGCATACAGGGAGGGAATCAGCCCCAGCATTTT,CASSIQGGNQPQHF